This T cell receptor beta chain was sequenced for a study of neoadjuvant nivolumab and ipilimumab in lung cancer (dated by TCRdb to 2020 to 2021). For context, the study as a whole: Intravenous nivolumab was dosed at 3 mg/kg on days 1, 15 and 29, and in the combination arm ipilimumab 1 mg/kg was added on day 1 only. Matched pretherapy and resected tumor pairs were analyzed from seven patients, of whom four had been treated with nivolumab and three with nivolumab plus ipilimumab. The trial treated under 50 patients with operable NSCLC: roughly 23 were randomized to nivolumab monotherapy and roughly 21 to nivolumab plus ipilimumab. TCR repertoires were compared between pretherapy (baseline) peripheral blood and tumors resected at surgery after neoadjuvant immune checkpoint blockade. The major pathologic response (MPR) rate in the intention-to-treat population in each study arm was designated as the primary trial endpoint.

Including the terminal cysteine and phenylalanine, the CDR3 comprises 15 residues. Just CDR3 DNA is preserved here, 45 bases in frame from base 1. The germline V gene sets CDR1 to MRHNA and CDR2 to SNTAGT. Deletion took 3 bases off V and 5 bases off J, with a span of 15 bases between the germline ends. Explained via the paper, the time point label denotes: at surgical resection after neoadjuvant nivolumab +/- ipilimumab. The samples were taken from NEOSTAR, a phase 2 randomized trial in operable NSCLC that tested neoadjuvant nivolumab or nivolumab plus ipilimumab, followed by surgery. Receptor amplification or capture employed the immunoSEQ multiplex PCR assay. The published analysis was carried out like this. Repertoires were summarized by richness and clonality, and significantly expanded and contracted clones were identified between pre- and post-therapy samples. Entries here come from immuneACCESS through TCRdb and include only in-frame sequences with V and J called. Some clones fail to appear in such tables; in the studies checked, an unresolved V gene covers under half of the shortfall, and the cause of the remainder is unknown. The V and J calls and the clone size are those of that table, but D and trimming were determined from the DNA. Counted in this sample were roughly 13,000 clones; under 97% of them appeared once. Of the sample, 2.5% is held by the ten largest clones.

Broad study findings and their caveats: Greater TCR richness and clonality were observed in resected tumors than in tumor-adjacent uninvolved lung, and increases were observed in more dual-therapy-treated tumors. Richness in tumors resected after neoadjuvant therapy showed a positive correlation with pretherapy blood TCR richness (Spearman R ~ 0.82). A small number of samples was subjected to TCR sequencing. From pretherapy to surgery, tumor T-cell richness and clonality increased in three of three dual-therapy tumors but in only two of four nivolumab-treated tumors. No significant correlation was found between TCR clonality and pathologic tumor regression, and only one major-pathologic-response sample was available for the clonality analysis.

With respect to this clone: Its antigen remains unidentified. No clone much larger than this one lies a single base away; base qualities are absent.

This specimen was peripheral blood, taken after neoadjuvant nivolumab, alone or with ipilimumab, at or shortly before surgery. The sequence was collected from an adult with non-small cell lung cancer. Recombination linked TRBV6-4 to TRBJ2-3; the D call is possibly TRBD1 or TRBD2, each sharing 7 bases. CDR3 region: CASSEGLGQVDTQYF. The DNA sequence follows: TGTGCCAGCAGTGAAGGACTAGGACAGGTAGATACGCAGTATTTT.